The clone carrying this T cell receptor (beta chain) showed up just once. Surgery without prior neoadjuvant therapy was the treatment of the selected pancreatic ductal adenocarcinoma patients. This sample was taken from a study of T cells in pancreatic ductal adenocarcinoma. CDR3 length equals 13 residues. CDR1 and CDR2 from the germline V gene are SGHRS and YFSETQ. V dropped 7 bases and J dropped 1; count of bases not matched to a gene: 2. TCRdb's table, derived via immunoSEQ multiplex PCR, lists solely in-frame clones and lacks some. This table holds over 100,000 clones, nearly 95% found once. This receptor was identified in a human donor with pancreatic ductal adenocarcinoma. The V gene is TRBV5-1, the J gene TRBJ1-5; 7 bases line up with TRBD1. The specimen sequenced was PBMCs. The CDR3 is CASSGGSNQPQHF. CDR3 DNA: TGCGCCAGCTCAGGGGGGAGCAATCAGCCCCAGCATTTT.